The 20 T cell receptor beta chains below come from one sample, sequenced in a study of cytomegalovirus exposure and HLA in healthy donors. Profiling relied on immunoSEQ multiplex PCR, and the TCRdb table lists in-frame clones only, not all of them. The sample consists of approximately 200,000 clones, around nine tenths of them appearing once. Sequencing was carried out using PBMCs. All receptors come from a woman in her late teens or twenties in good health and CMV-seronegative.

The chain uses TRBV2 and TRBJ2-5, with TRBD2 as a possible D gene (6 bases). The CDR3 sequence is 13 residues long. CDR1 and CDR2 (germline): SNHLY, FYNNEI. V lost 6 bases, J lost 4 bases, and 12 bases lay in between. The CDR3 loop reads CASRRTNRETQYF. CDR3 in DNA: TGTGCCAGCAGAAGGACTAACCGAGAGACCCAGTACTTC. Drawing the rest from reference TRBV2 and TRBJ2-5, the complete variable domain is EPEVTQTPSHQVTQMGQEVILRCVPISNHLYFYWYRQILGQKVEFLVSFYNNEISEKSEIFDDQFSVERPDGSNFTLKIRSTKLEDSAMYFCASRRTNRETQYFGPGTRLLVL.

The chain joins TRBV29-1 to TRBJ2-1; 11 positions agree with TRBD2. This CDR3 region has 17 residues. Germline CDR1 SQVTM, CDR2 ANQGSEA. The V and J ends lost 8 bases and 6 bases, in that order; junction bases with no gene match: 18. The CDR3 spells CSTHQSSGRHPSNEQFF. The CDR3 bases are TGCAGCACCCACCAGTCTAGCGGGAGGCACCCCTCCAATGAGCAGTTCTTC.

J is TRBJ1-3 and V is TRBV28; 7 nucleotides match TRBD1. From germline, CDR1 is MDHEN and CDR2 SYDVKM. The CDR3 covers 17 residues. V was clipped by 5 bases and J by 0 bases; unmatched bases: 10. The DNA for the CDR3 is TGTGCCAGCAGTCTCGCGGGGACAGTTTACTCTGGAAACACCATATATTTT. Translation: CASSLAGTVYSGNTIYF.

The CDR3 reads CASSPHTSGSGGEQFF. The CDR3 nucleotides read TGCGCCAGCAGCCCCCATACTAGCGGGAGTGGTGGTGAGCAGTTCTTC. V is TRBV5-1 and J is TRBJ2-1; TRBD2 aligns across 11 bases. This CDR3 is built from 16 residues. Trimming removed 4 bases from V and 9 bases from J; junction bases left unmatched: 12. The germline CDR1 and CDR2 sequences are SGHRS and YFSETQ.

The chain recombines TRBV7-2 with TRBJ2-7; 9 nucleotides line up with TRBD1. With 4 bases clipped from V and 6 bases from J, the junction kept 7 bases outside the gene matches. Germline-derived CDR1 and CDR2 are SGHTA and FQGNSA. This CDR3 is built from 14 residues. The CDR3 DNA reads TGTGCCAGCAGCTCCATGGGACAGGGTATCGAGCAGTACTTC. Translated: CASSSMGQGIEQYF.

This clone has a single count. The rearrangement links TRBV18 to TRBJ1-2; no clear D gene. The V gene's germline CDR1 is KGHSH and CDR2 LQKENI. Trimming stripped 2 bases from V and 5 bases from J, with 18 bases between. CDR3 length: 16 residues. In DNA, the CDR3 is TGTGCCAGCTCACCAATGATAGAGACACGGATGTATGGCTACACCTTC. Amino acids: CASSPMIETRMYGYTF.

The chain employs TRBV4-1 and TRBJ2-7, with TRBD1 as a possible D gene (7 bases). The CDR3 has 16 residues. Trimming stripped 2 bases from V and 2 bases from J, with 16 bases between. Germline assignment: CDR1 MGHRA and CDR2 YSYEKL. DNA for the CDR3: TGCGCCAGCAGCCAACTCTACGCGGGACAGACCTACGAGCAGTACTTC. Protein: CASSQLYAGQTYEQYF.

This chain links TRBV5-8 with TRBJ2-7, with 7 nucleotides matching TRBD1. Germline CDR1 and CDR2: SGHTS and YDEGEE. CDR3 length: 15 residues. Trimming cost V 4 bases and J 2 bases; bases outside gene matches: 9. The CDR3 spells CASSPDRVLPYEQYF. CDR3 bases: TGTGCCAGCAGCCCCGACAGGGTCCTTCCCTACGAGCAGTACTTC.

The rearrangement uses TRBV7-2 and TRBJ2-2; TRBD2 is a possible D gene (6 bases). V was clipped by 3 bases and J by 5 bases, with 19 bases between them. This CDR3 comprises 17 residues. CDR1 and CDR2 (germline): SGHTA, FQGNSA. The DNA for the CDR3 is TGTGCCAGCAGCTTCAGCCGGCCAGCGGGTCGAACCGGGGAGCTGTTTTTT. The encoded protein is CASSFSRPAGRTGELFF.

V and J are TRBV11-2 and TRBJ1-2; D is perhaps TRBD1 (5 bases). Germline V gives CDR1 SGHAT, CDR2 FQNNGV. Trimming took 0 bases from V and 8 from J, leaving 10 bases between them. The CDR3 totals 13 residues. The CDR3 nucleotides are TGTGCCAGCAGCTTAGAGGCAGGGTTCGGCTACACCTTC. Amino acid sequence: CASSLEAGFGYTF.

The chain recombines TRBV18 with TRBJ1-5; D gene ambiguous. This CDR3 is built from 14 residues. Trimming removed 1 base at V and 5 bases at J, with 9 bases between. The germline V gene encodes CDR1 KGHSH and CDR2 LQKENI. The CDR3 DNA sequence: TGTGCCAGCTCACCACAATCGGGTGATCAGCCCCAGCATTTT. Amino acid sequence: CASSPQSGDQPQHF.

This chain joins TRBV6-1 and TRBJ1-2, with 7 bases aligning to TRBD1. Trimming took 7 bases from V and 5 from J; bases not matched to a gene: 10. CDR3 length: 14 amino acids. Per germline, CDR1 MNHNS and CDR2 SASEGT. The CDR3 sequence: CASKVMDRTYGYTF. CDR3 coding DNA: TGTGCCAGCAAGGTAATGGACAGGACTTATGGCTACACCTTC.

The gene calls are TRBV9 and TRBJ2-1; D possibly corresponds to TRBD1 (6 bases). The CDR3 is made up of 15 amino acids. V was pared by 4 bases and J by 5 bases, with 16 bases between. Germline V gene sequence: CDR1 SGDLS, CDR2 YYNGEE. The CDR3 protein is CASSPSRQDNNEQFF. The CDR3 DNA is TGTGCCAGCAGCCCTTCCCGACAGGACAACAATGAGCAGTTCTTC.

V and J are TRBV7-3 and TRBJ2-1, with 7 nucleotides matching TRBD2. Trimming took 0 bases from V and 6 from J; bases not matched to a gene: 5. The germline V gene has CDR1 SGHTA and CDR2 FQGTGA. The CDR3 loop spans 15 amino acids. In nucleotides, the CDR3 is TGTGCCAGCAGCTTAACGGGAGGGCCGGGCAATGAGCAGTTCTTC. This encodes CASSLTGGPGNEQFF.

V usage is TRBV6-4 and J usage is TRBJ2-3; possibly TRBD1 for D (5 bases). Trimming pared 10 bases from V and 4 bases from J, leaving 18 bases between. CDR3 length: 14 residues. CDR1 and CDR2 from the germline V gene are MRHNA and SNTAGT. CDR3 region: CANNGRAPPDTQYF. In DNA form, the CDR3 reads TGTGCCAACAACGGCAGGGCCCCCCCAGATACGCAGTATTTT.

CDR3 bases: TGTGCCAGCAGGAGGGAGTACTTC. Translated, it gives CASRREYF. The chain recombines TRBV13 with TRBJ2-7; a weak D match, TRBD2 (5 bases). This CDR3 is 8 amino acids long. The V gene lost 6 bases and the J gene lost 11 bases, with 5 bases spanning the gap. Germline V gene data show CDR1 as PRHDT and CDR2 as FYEKMQ (reference sequence).

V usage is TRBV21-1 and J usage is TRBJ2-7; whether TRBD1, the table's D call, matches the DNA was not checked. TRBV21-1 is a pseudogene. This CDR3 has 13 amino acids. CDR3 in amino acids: CASSRRGQYEQYF. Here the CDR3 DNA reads TGTGCCAGCAGCCGACGGGGACAGTACGAGCAGTACTTC.

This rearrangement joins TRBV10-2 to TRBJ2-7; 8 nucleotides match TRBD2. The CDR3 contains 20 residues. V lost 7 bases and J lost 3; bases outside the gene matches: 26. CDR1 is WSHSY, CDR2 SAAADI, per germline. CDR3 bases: TGCGCCAGCAAGTCCAGCCACGGACCCGAGTTCAGCGGGAGCCTCTACGAGCAGTACTTC. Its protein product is CASKSSHGPEFSGSLYEQYF.

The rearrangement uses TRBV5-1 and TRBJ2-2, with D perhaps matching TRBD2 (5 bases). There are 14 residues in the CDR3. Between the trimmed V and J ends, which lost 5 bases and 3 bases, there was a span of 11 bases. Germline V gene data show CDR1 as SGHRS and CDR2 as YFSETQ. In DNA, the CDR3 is TGCGCCAGCAGACTCCTCGGGGACACCGGGGAGCTGTTTTTT. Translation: CASRLLGDTGELFF.

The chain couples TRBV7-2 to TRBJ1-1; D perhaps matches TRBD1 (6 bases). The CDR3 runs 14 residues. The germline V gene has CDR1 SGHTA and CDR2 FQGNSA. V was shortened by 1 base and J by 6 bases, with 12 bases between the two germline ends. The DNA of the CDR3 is TGTGCCAGCAGCTTAGATAACAGGGCGGCTGAAGCTTTCTTT. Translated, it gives CASSLDNRAAEAFF.